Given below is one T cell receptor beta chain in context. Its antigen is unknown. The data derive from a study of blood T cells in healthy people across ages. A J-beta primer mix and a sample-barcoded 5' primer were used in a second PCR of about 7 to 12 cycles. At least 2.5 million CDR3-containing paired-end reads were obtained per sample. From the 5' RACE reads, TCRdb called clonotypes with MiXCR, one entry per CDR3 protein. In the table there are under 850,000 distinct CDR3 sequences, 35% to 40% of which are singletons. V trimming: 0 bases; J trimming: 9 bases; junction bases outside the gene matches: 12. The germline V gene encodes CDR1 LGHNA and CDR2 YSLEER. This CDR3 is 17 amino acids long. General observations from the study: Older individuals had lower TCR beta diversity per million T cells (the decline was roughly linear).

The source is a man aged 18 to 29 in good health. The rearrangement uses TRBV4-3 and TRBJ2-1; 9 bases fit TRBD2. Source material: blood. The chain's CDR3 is CASSQETSGTLRGEQFF. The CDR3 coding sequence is TGCGCCAGCAGCCAAGAGACTAGCGGTACCTTGCGGGGTGAGCAGTTCTTC.